One sample yielded the 22 T cell receptor beta chains listed below, sequenced in a study of control samples from healthy donors and cancer patients (dated by TCRdb to 2019 to 2021). Library method: the immunoSEQ multiplex PCR assay. The immuneACCESS repertoire file appears here via TCRdb, limited to in-frame rearrangements. These files lack a portion of the clones; in checked studies, under half of the deficit traces to unresolved V genes, and the cause of the others is not known. For this sample there are 100,000 to 150,000 clones; 85% to 95% appear just once. The ten largest clones take up more than 6.5% of the sample. Source material: blood. The origin of the receptors is a young man in good health.

The V call is TRBV27, the J call TRBJ1-1; D remains ambiguous. Germline values: CDR1 MNHEY, CDR2 SMNVEV (reference sequence). The CDR3 loop spans 15 amino acids. Trimming removed 3 bases at V and 5 bases at J, with 16 bases between. CDR3 bases: TGTGCCAGCAGTTTGCTGGCGGGAGGAGGGACTGAAGCTTTCTTT. Translating it yields CASSLLAGGGTEAFF.

The rearrangement uses TRBV15 and TRBJ2-3; either TRBD1 or TRBD2 may fit D (5 bases each). CDR3 length: 16 amino acids. In germline, CDR1 is LNHNV, CDR2 YYDKDF (reference sequence). Between the trimmed V and J ends, which lost 3 bases and 2 bases, there was a span of 15 bases. The CDR3 region is CATSRRGTRLTDTQYF. CDR3 sequence (DNA): TGTGCCACCAGCAGGCGAGGGACGCGTCTCACAGATACGCAGTATTTT.

The CDR3 loop is CASSYTGDPNEQFF. CDR3 DNA: TGTGCCAGCAGTTACACCGGGGATCCCAATGAGCAGTTCTTC. This chain connects TRBV6-2 or TRBV6-3 to TRBJ2-1; weak D call: TRBD2 (5 bases). Trimming shortened V by 2 bases and J by 6 bases, and 11 bases separated the two germline ends. Germline CDR1 and CDR2: MNHEY and SVGEGT. This CDR3 has 14 residues.

The chain uses TRBV25-1 and TRBJ1-2; D ambiguous. In germline, CDR1 is MGHDK, CDR2 SYGVNS. The CDR3 is 15 amino acids. V was trimmed by 2 bases and J by 4 bases, leaving 14 bases between them. The DNA for the CDR3 is TGTGCCAGCAGTGAAACCGGGAGGGCGGGCTATGGCTACACCTTC. Protein sequence: CASSETGRAGYGYTF.

The chain combines TRBV5-1 with TRBJ2-2; D is possibly TRBD1 (6 bases). Deletions cut 9 bases from V and 4 bases from J, with 13 bases between. Germline CDR1 is SGHRS and CDR2 is YFSETQ. This CDR3 comprises 13 residues. The DNA of the CDR3 is TGCGCCACTCCGGACAGTTTCACCGGGGAGCTGTTTTTT. Translation gives CATPDSFTGELFF. The full variable domain, completed using reference TRBV5-1 and TRBJ2-2, is KAGVTQTPRYLIKTRGQQVTLSCSPISGHRSVSWYQQTPGQGLQFLFEYFSETQRNKGNFPGRFSGRQFSNSRSEMNVSTLELGDSALYLCATPDSFTGELFFGEGSRLTVL.

The rearrangement uses TRBV2 and TRBJ2-3; 10 bases line up with TRBD2. The CDR3 spans 16 residues. Looked up from germline, CDR1 is SNHLY and CDR2 is FYNNEI. J was trimmed by 4 bases and V by 3 bases; bases with no gene match: 7. The CDR3 reads CASSERSGGAPDTQYF. The DNA for the CDR3 is TGTGCCAGCAGTGAGAGAAGCGGGGGGGCCCCAGATACGCAGTATTTT.

V and J are TRBV5-1 and TRBJ1-2; D perhaps matches TRBD1 (6 bases). Trimming removed 7 bases from V and 8 bases from J, with 15 bases in between. This CDR3 region has 12 residues. Germline V gene lookup returns CDR1 SGHRS and CDR2 YFSETQ. CDR3 DNA sequence: TGCGCCAGCCAGGGGATTGGGTACGGCTACACCTTC. Translated: CASQGIGYGYTF.

V usage is TRBV2 and J usage is TRBJ1-6, with TRBD1 matching 10 bases. Trimming at V came to 4 bases and at J to 10 bases, leaving 4 bases not matched to a gene. CDR1 and CDR2 from the germline V gene are SNHLY and FYNNEI. The CDR3 loop spans 14 amino acids. The CDR3 is CASSGTGGRSPLHF. CDR3 in DNA: TGTGCCAGCAGTGGGACAGGGGGAAGATCACCCCTCCACTTT.

The chain combines TRBV7-6 with TRBJ2-7, with D hard to call. CDR1 is SGHVS, CDR2 FNYEAQ, per germline. This CDR3 is 15 amino acids long. Trimming cost V 0 bases and J 0 bases, with 9 bases left between them. The CDR3 loop reads CASSLAGRSSYEQYF. The CDR3 coding sequence is TGTGCCAGCAGCTTAGCGGGCCGTAGCTCCTACGAGCAGTACTTC.

A single count supports this clone. This chain uses TRBV9 with TRBJ2-3; 8 bases line up with TRBD1. Germline loops: CDR1 SGDLS, CDR2 YYNGEE. Trimming at V came to 0 bases and at J to 5 bases, leaving 8 bases not matched to a gene. CDR3 length: 16 amino acids. The CDR3 here is CASSVGGRGLGDTQYF. The CDR3 nucleotides read TGTGCCAGCAGCGTAGGGGGCAGGGGGCTGGGAGATACGCAGTATTTT.

The chain couples TRBV30 to TRBJ2-3; no definite D call. Trimming left V 8 bases short and J 1 base short, with 13 bases between. Germline values: CDR1 GTSNPN, CDR2 SVGIG (reference sequence). The CDR3 extends over 13 amino acids. CDR3 in amino acids: CAAGMDGTDTQYF. The DNA for the CDR3 is TGTGCCGCCGGCATGGACGGCACAGATACGCAGTATTTT. Looking up the rest from reference TRBV30 and TRBJ2-3 gives the full variable domain: SQTIHQWPATLVQPVGSPLSLECTVEGTSNPNLYWYRQAAGRGLQLLFYSVGIGQISSEVPQNLSASRPQDRQFILSSKKLLLSDSGFYLCAAGMDGTDTQYFGPGTRLTVL.

The chain has TRBV10-1 and TRBJ2-1; 9 bases are shared with TRBD2. CDR1 is WNHNN, CDR2 SYGVQD, per germline (reference sequence). This CDR3 has 15 amino acids. The ends lost 1 base at V and 7 bases at J; junction bases unmatched: 5. The CDR3 sequence: CASSEFGGGANEQFF. The CDR3 region has the DNA TGCGCCAGCAGTGAGTTTGGCGGGGGGGCGAATGAGCAGTTCTTC.

In this sample, this clone turned up once. The chain combines TRBV27 with TRBJ2-1; the match to TRBD1 covers 12 bases. This CDR3 is built from 15 residues. CDR1 MNHEY and CDR2 SMNVEV come from the germline V gene (reference sequence). J gave up 9 bases and V 3 bases, and 6 bases lay outside the gene matches. CDR3 DNA: TGTGCCAGCAGTTTCGGGACAGGGGGCCTCGGTGAGCAGTTCTTC. Translation gives CASSFGTGGLGEQFF.

The chain recombines TRBV12-1 with TRBJ1-1; the DNA was not compared with TRBD1, the D call given in the table. TRBV12-1 is a pseudogene locus. The CDR3 is made up of 16 amino acids. Written as DNA, the CDR3 is TGTGCCAGCAATCCTTACCACAGGGGGCGGCGCACTGAAGCTTTCTTT. Residues: CASNPYHRGRRTEAFF.

This chain links TRBV7-6 with TRBJ2-7, with D perhaps TRBD1 or TRBD2 (5 bases each). Trimming removed 4 bases at V and 4 bases at J, with 17 bases between. CDR3 length: 15 amino acids. The V gene's germline CDR1 is SGHVS and CDR2 FNYEAQ. The chain's CDR3 is CASSSGTEFPYEQYF. In DNA form, the CDR3 reads TGTGCCAGCAGCTCTGGGACGGAATTTCCTTACGAGCAGTACTTC.

The CDR3 nucleotides are TGTGCCAGTAGTACGAGCGGGGGAGGCTCTAGCACAGATACGCAGTATTTT. Residues: CASSTSGGGSSTDTQYF. This chain joins TRBV19 and TRBJ2-3; 8 nucleotides align to TRBD2. The CDR3 sequence is 17 residues long. Germline V lookup: CDR1 LNHDA, CDR2 SQIVND (reference sequence). V trimming: 4 bases; J trimming: 0 bases; junction bases outside the gene matches: 9.

The gene calls are TRBV7-2 and TRBJ1-5; D ambiguous. The CDR3 sequence is 14 residues long. Trimming removed 4 bases from V and 0 bases from J, with 7 bases in between. CDR1 is SGHTA and CDR2 is FQGNSA in the germline V gene. CDR3 bases: TGTGCCAGCAGCTATACTAATAGCAATCAGCCCCAGCATTTT. Translation: CASSYTNSNQPQHF.

This rearrangement joins TRBV15 to TRBJ2-5, with 11 nucleotides matching TRBD2. The V gene's germline CDR1 is LNHNV and CDR2 YYDKDF (reference sequence). The CDR3 length is 18 residues. V shed 1 base, J shed 1 base, and the junction held 8 bases outside the gene matches. CDR3 DNA: TGTGCCACCAGCAGAGGGCTAGCGGGGGGCCTGTTCCAAGAGACCCAGTACTTC. It is translated as CATSRGLAGGLFQETQYF.

The chain employs TRBV19 and TRBJ2-7, with 8 bases identical to TRBD1. J gave up 5 bases and V 0 bases, and 12 bases lay outside the gene matches. The CDR3 loop spans 17 amino acids. Germline loops: CDR1 LNHDA, CDR2 SQIVND (reference sequence). CDR3 in amino acids: CASSIDLVGQGLDEQYF. The CDR3 bases are TGTGCCAGTAGTATAGATCTCGTCGGACAGGGTCTGGACGAGCAGTACTTC.

This clone was counted only a few times. V gene TRBV7-9 combines with J gene TRBJ2-2; the D is unclear. The germline gives CDR1 SEHNR, CDR2 FQNEAQ (reference sequence). The V and J ends lost 1 base and 1 base respectively, with 7 bases between them. The CDR3 is made up of 15 amino acids. The CDR3 nucleotides read TGTGCCAGCAGCTTAGTCACACTGAACACCGGGGAGCTGTTTTTT. It translates to CASSLVTLNTGELFF.

The V gene is TRBV6-5, the J gene TRBJ1-1; D is unclear. CDR1 is MNHEY and CDR2 is SVGAGI in the germline V gene. This CDR3 is built from 16 residues. V was shortened by 0 bases and J by 5 bases, with 16 bases between the two germline ends. CDR3 in DNA: TGTGCCAGCAGTTACTCGCCCCTATTGAGAGGAACTGAAGCTTTCTTT. It encodes CASSYSPLLRGTEAFF.

The J gene is TRBJ2-7, the V gene TRBV13; 8 nucleotides agree with TRBD1. The CDR3 extends over 17 amino acids. Germline CDR1 PRHDT, CDR2 FYEKMQ (reference sequence). Unmatched junction bases numbered 12, after V lost 0 bases and J lost 5 bases. In DNA form, the CDR3 reads TGTGCCAGCAGCTTAGGCGGAGCTCGGACAGGGTTGAACGAGCAGTACTTC. This sequence encodes CASSLGGARTGLNEQYF. The full variable domain, rest sourced from reference TRBV13 and TRBJ2-7, is AAGVIQSPRHLIKEKRETATLKCYPIPRHDTVYWYQQGPGQDPQFLISFYEKMQSDKGSIPDRFSAQQFSDYHSELNMSSLELGDSALYFCASSLGGARTGLNEQYFGPGTRLTVT.